Each of the 25 T cell receptor beta chains below was sequenced from the same sample in a study of high-grade serous ovarian cancer treatment subgroups (dated by TCRdb to 2020 to 2022). Receptor amplification or capture employed the immunoSEQ multiplex PCR assay. The table comes from immuneACCESS by way of TCRdb, which keeps in-frame sequences with V and J called. Part of the clones is missing from these tables; in studies checked, under half for an unresolved V gene and the rest for unknown reasons. The sample table contains over 8,500 clones; only one count was recorded for 75% to 90% of them. The top ten clonotypes cover 1.7% of the sample. The tumor samples were collected prior to definitive surgery or chemotherapy. The sequenced sample was tumor tissue. These TCRs come from a human donor with high-grade serous ovarian cancer.

The chain links TRBV7-9 to TRBJ2-7; 8 bases fit TRBD2. Germline CDR1 reads SEHNR; CDR2 reads FQNEAQ (reference sequence). V lost 1 base, J lost 6 bases, and 8 bases stayed unmatched. This CDR3 is 15 amino acids long. The CDR3 region is CASSLGGTRVVEQYF. The CDR3 DNA follows: TGTGCCAGCAGCTTAGGAGGGACTAGGGTTGTCGAGCAGTACTTC.

This chain uses TRBV10-3 with TRBJ1-6; the D gene is possibly TRBD1 (5 bases). Germline V CDR1 and CDR2: ENHRY, SYGVKD. V lost 0 bases to trimming and J lost 8 bases, with 8 bases between them. CDR3 length equals 14 residues. The CDR3 DNA sequence: TGTGCCATCAGTGAGTCGCCGGGGGATTCACCCCTCCACTTT. The encoded protein is CAISESPGDSPLHF.

This chain uses TRBV5-4 with TRBJ2-5; D is tentatively TRBD1 or TRBD2 (6 bases each). Germline values: CDR1 SGHNT, CDR2 YYREEE (reference sequence). V lost 0 bases and J 4 bases, leaving 16 bases between the germline ends. This CDR3 has 16 amino acids. The DNA of the CDR3 is TGTGCCAGCAGCTTGGAAGGGGGAGGCCTGGGAGAGACCCAGTACTTC. This encodes CASSLEGGGLGETQYF. The full variable domain, in which reference TRBV5-4 and TRBJ2-5 provide the parts outside the CDR3, is ETGVTQSPTHLIKTRGQQVTLRCSSQSGHNTVSWYQQALGQGPQFIFQYYREEENGRGNFPPRFSGLQFPNYSSELNVNALELDDSALYLCASSLEGGGLGETQYFGPGTRLLVL.

The chain is built from TRBV10-3 and TRBJ1-1; D is unclear. Germline loops: CDR1 ENHRY, CDR2 SYGVKD. The CDR3 has 14 amino acids. V was shortened by 3 bases and J by 1 base, with 9 bases between the two germline ends. For the CDR3, the DNA is TGTGCCATCAGTGACGGTCTGCCGAACACTGAAGCTTTCTTT. It yields the protein CAISDGLPNTEAFF.

This rearrangement joins TRBV27 to TRBJ2-5, with TRBD1 identical over 7 bases. The J call could be wrong; TRBJ2-7 is a better fit for the DNA end. The length of the CDR3 is 15 residues. Germline loops: CDR1 MNHEY, CDR2 SMNVEV (reference sequence). The CDR3 bases are TGTGCCAGCAGTTCGGAAGGGGGCTTCGGTTACGAGCAGTACTTC. It encodes CASSSEGGFGYEQYF.

J is TRBJ2-7 and V is TRBV6-6, with D maybe TRBD2 (6 bases). V was pared by 4 bases and J by 0 bases, with 16 bases between. The CDR3 totals 16 residues. The germline gives CDR1 MNHNY, CDR2 SVGAGI (reference sequence). The CDR3: CASSLHTGTPSYEQYF. In DNA, the CDR3 is TGTGCCAGCAGTTTACACACCGGGACTCCCTCCTACGAGCAGTACTTC.

This chain connects TRBV28 to TRBJ2-1; 7 bases line up with TRBD2. Germline CDR1 and CDR2: MDHEN and SYDVKM. The CDR3 length is 15 residues. V gave up 4 bases and J gave up 7 bases; unmatched junction bases: 10. The CDR3 reads CASSSRGLGSNEQFF. The CDR3 DNA is TGTGCCAGCAGTTCACGTGGACTAGGATCTAATGAGCAGTTCTTC.

V gene TRBV7-6 combines with J gene TRBJ2-3; D gene unclear. Germline V lookup: CDR1 SGHVS, CDR2 FNYEAQ. The CDR3 totals 14 residues. V was clipped by 5 bases and J by 2 bases, with 11 bases between them. The DNA for the CDR3 is TGTGCCAGCAGCCACAACCCCAACACAGATACGCAGTATTTT. Encoded protein: CASSHNPNTDTQYF.

The V and J genes are TRBV7-6 and TRBJ1-3; TRBD1 aligns across 7 bases. Germline-derived CDR1 and CDR2 are SGHVS and FNYEAQ. The length of the CDR3 is 15 residues. J gave up 0 bases and V 5 bases, and 4 bases lay outside the gene matches. CDR3 sequence reads: CASSPRTGSGNTIYF. For the CDR3, the DNA is TGTGCCAGCAGCCCTCGGACAGGCTCTGGAAACACCATATATTTT. The variable domain in full, with the rest retrieved from reference TRBV7-6 and TRBJ1-3, is GAGVSQSPRYKVTKRGQDVALRCDPISGHVSLYWYRQALGQGPEFLTYFNYEAQQDKSGLPNDRFSAERPEGSISTLTIQRTEQRDSAMYRCASSPRTGSGNTIYFGEGSWLTVV.

This rearrangement joins TRBV7-2 to TRBJ2-7; the match to TRBD2 covers 13 bases. Looked up from germline, CDR1 is SGHTA and CDR2 is FQGNSA. CDR3 length: 16 amino acids. The J segment lost 3 bases and the V segment lost 5 bases, leaving 7 bases of the junction unmatched. The CDR3 here is CASSTQLAGGYYEQYF. The CDR3 region has the DNA TGTGCCAGCAGCACCCAACTAGCGGGAGGGTACTACGAGCAGTACTTC.

This sequence joins TRBV29-1 and TRBJ1-2, with TRBD1 matching 7 bases. The germline V gene encodes CDR1 SQVTM and CDR2 ANQGSEA. Germline trimming cut 6 bases from V and 4 bases from J; bases unmatched to any gene: 8. The CDR3 contains 13 residues. CDR3 sequence: CSVDKDRPYGYTF. The CDR3 bases are TGCAGCGTGGACAAGGACAGGCCCTATGGCTACACCTTC.

The gene calls are TRBV18 and TRBJ2-1; D is perhaps TRBD1 (5 bases). CDR1 KGHSH and CDR2 LQKENI come from the germline V gene. There are 13 residues in the CDR3. The ends were cut back, 6 bases at V and 5 bases at J, with 11 bases in the middle. In nucleotides, the CDR3 is TGTGCCAGCTCCCCAGACAGAAACAATGAGCAGTTCTTC. Its protein product is CASSPDRNNEQFF. Variable domain in full (rest from reference TRBV18 and TRBJ2-1): NAGVMQNPRHLVRRRGQEARLRCSPMKGHSHVYWYRQLPEEGLKFMVYLQKENIIDESGMPKERFSAEFPKEGPSILRIQQVVRGDSAAYFCASSPDRNNEQFFGPGTRLTVL.

The chain joins TRBV9 to TRBJ1-4; the D is unclear. V was cut by 0 bases and J by 3 bases, with 3 bases left in between. The CDR3 length is 13 residues. Germline CDR1 reads SGDLS; CDR2 reads YYNGEE. The CDR3, as DNA: TGTGCCAGCAGCGTAGGGCCTAATGAAAAACTGTTTTTT. Amino acid sequence: CASSVGPNEKLFF.

The rearrangement links TRBV4-3 to TRBJ2-3; the match to TRBD2 covers 9 bases. Germline V lookup: CDR1 LGHNA, CDR2 YSLEER. Losses at the gene ends were 0 bases for V and 6 bases for J; bases not matched to a gene: 13. This CDR3 contains 18 residues. Here the CDR3 DNA reads TGCGCCAGCAGCCAAGATAGGGCTTTGGTAGCGGGAGTTGATACGCAGTATTTT. Translating it yields CASSQDRALVAGVDTQYF.

CDR3 nucleotide sequence: TGTGCCAGCAGTCAGTTCGGGGAGGCCCAGTACTTC. The encoded protein is CASSQFGEAQYF. The gene calls are TRBV2 and TRBJ2-5; tentative D call: TRBD2 (6 bases). The CDR3 sequence is 12 residues long. Trimming removed 5 bases from V and 9 bases from J, with 13 bases in between. The germline V gene has CDR1 SNHLY and CDR2 FYNNEI. Based on the CDR3 plus reference TRBV2 and TRBJ2-5, the full variable domain is EPEVTQTPSHQVTQMGQEVILRCVPISNHLYFYWYRQILGQKVEFLVSFYNNEISEKSEIFDDQFSVERPDGSNFTLKIRSTKLEDSAMYFCASSQFGEAQYFGPGTRLLVL.

The V and J genes are TRBV6-6 and TRBJ1-1; no clear D. Trimming took 2 bases from V and 0 from J, leaving 13 bases between them. CDR1 and CDR2 (germline): MNHNY, SVGAGI (reference sequence). The CDR3 consists of 16 residues. The DNA of the CDR3 is TGTGCCAGCAGTTACCCAGCGGCGGGGTTGAACACTGAAGCTTTCTTT. Encoded protein: CASSYPAAGLNTEAFF.

The chain combines TRBV19 with TRBJ2-3; 7 positions match TRBD1. Germline-derived CDR1 and CDR2 are LNHDA and SQIVND (reference sequence). The CDR3 is made up of 15 amino acids. The junction had 6 bases not matched to a gene; V was cut back by 4 bases and J by 2 bases. This CDR3 is CASSNTGAHTDTQYF. The CDR3 DNA reads TGTGCCAGTAGTAACACAGGGGCCCACACAGATACGCAGTATTTT.

The chain has TRBV11-2 and TRBJ2-1; unclear D gene. The ends were cut back, 3 bases at V and 5 bases at J, with 2 bases in the middle. The CDR3 totals 11 residues. The V gene's germline CDR1 is SGHAT and CDR2 FQNNGV. In DNA form, the CDR3 reads TGTGCCAGCAGCTTGAACAATGAGCAGTTCTTC. It codes for CASSLNNEQFF.

V gene TRBV9 combines with J gene TRBJ2-2, with D unclear. CDR3 length: 13 residues. V shed 1 base and J shed 6 bases, with 7 bases lying between them. Germline V lookup: CDR1 SGDLS, CDR2 YYNGEE. CDR3 sequence (DNA): TGTGCCAGCAGCGTAAGTTACGCCGGGGAGCTGTTTTTT. The encoded protein is CASSVSYAGELFF. Full variable domain (rest looked up from reference TRBV9 and TRBJ2-2): DSGVTQTPKHLITATGQRVTLRCSPRSGDLSVYWYQQSLDQGLQFLIQYYNGEERAKGNILERFSAQQFPDLHSELNLSSLELGDSALYFCASSVSYAGELFFGEGSRLTVL.

This chain joins TRBV4-2 and TRBJ2-6; D call uncertain. CDR1 is LGHNA and CDR2 is YNFKEQ in the germline V gene. This CDR3 is built from 19 residues. Trimming took 3 bases from V and 0 from J, leaving 18 bases between them. Written as DNA, the CDR3 is TGTGCCAGCAGCCAGGATTACCGTTCAGTTGCCTCTGGGGCCAACGTCCTGACTTTC. This sequence encodes CASSQDYRSVASGANVLTF.

The chain combines TRBV29-1 with TRBJ1-3; a weak D match, TRBD1 (5 bases). This CDR3 has 13 residues. V gave up 4 bases and J gave up 8 bases, with 15 bases separating them. Germline V gives CDR1 SQVTM, CDR2 ANQGSEA. Here the CDR3 reads CSVVGDGGDTIYF. The CDR3 DNA reads as TGCAGCGTTGTTGGGGACGGCGGGGACACCATATATTTT.

The chain carries TRBV18 and TRBJ2-5, with D unresolved. Deletions cut 3 bases from V and 3 bases from J, with 17 bases between. Looked up from germline, CDR1 is KGHSH and CDR2 is LQKENI. The CDR3 totals 16 residues. In DNA, the CDR3 is TGTGCCAGCTCACCCCCGACTTTCTTTGAGGAAGAGACCCAGTACTTC. Protein product: CASSPPTFFEEETQYF.

The V and J genes are TRBV19 and TRBJ2-6; D is uncertain. Between the trimmed V and J ends, which lost 5 bases and 0 bases, there was a span of 17 bases. Germline-derived CDR1 and CDR2 are LNHDA and SQIVND (reference sequence). CDR3 length: 18 amino acids. CDR3 DNA sequence: TGTGCCAGTAGTGCCACAGCGCACCTCTACTCTGGGGCCAACGTCCTGACTTTC. This gives the protein CASSATAHLYSGANVLTF.

The chain links TRBV7-9 to TRBJ2-2, with D perhaps TRBD1 (5 bases). V lost 5 bases and J 4 bases, leaving 8 bases between the germline ends. CDR1 SEHNR and CDR2 FQNEAQ come from the germline V gene (reference sequence). This CDR3 comprises 13 residues. The CDR3 nucleotides are TGTGCCAGCAGCCGCAGGGTCACCGGGGAGCTGTTTTTT. Its translation is CASSRRVTGELFF. Full variable domain (rest looked up from reference TRBV7-9 and TRBJ2-2): DTGVSQNPRHKITKRGQNVTFRCDPISEHNRLYWYRQTLGQGPEFLTYFQNEAQLEKSRLLSDRFSAERPKGSFSTLEIQRTEQGDSAMYLCASSRRVTGELFFGEGSRLTVL.

The chain recombines TRBV27 with TRBJ1-6; TRBD1 is a possible D gene (5 bases). The CDR3 runs to 14 residues. Trimming cost V 3 bases and J 8 bases, with 11 bases left between them. CDR1 MNHEY and CDR2 SMNVEV come from the germline V gene (reference sequence). Here the CDR3 DNA reads TGTGCCAGCAGTTTCTTGCAGGGAGATTCACCCCTCCACTTT. Translation: CASSFLQGDSPLHF.